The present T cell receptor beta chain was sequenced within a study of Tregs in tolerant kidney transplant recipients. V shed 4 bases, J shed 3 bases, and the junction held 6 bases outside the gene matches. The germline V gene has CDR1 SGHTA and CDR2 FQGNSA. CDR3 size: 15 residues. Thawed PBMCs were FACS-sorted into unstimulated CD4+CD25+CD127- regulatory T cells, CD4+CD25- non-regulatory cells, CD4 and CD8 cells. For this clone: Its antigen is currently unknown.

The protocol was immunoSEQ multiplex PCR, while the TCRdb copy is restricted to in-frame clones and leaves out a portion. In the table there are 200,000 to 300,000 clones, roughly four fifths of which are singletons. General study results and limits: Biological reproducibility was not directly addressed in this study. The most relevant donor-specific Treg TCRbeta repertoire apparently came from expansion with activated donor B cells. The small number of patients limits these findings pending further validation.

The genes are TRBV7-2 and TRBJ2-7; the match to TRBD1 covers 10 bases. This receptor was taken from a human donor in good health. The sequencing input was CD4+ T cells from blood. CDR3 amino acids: CASSSRDRGLYEQYF. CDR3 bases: TGTGCCAGCAGCTCCCGGGACAGGGGACTCTACGAGCAGTACTTC.